Detailed here is one T cell receptor (beta chain). Sequenced by immunoSEQ multiplex PCR; TCRdb stores in-frame clones only, minus some. The table includes 95,000 to 100,000 clones, approximately 90% detected once. This entry is derived from a study of control samples from healthy donors and cancer patients. Trimming took off 7 bases at V and 0 bases at J, with 15 bases between the two ends. CDR3 length: 15 residues. Germline V gene lookup returns CDR1 SGHVS and CDR2 FQNEAQ. The source material was blood. This TCR derives from a young man in good health. The chain joins TRBV7-8 to TRBJ2-5; D assignment may be TRBD1 or TRBD2 (5 bases each). DNA for the CDR3: TGTGCCAGCATCCTTTACGGGGCGGACCAAGAGACCCAGTACTTC. The encoded protein is CASILYGADQETQYF.